A selection of T cell receptor beta chains follows, all from one sample in a study of patients and donors after allogeneic stem cell transplantation. TCRdb re-called the RT-PCR reads through MiXCR, storing one row per CDR3 protein. This sample has roughly 880,000 distinct CDR3 sequences, with 18% found just once. The specimen sequenced was blood, either unsorted or a sorted T cell fraction (not recorded which). Every receptor here comes from a human donor who was either an allogeneic HSCT recipient or a stem cell or donor lymphocyte infusion donor (not recorded which). It is not recorded whose cells these are; they may come from a transplant donor. Both conserved end residues are part of each CDR3. D genes are given only for firm matches. The size of a clone is reported for some rows only, either as once, few or many, or as a class for expanded clones.

cdr3_aa: CSAAGDYEQYF
cdr3_nt: TGCAGTGCCGCAGGGGACTACGAGCAGTACTTC
cdr3_length: 11
v_call: TRBV20-1
j_call: TRBJ2-7
d_call: NA
clone_size: few

cdr3_aa: CASSLQGLPYNEQFF
cdr3_nt: TGTGCCAGCAGTCTACAGGGGCTTCCCTACAATGAGCAGTTCTTC
cdr3_length: 15
v_call: TRBV6-1
j_call: TRBJ2-1
d_call: TRBD1
clone_size: NA

cdr3_aa: CASSELETQYF
cdr3_nt: TGTGCCAGCTCAGAATTAGAGACCCAGTACTTC
cdr3_length: 11
v_call: TRBV18
j_call: TRBJ2-5
d_call: NA
clone_size: NA

cdr3_aa: CASSLTGASKNTEAFF
cdr3_nt: TGTGCCAGCAGCTTGACCGGGGCTTCAAAGAACACTGAAGCTTTCTTT
cdr3_length: 16
v_call: TRBV11-2
j_call: TRBJ1-1
d_call: NA
clone_size: NA

cdr3_aa: CASGYSNQPQHF
cdr3_nt: TGTGCCAGCGGGTATAGCAATCAGCCCCAGCATTTT
cdr3_length: 12
v_call: TRBV12-3/TRBV12-4
j_call: TRBJ1-5
d_call: NA
clone_size: many

cdr3_aa: CASSPLNEAFF
cdr3_nt: TGTGCCAGCAGCCCCCTGAATGAAGCTTTCTTT
cdr3_length: 11
v_call: TRBV7-2
j_call: TRBJ1-1
d_call: NA
clone_size: few

cdr3_aa: CATSVGHPYEAFF
cdr3_nt: TGTGCCACCAGTGTGGGACACCCTTATGAAGCTTTCTTT
cdr3_length: 13
v_call: TRBV24-1
j_call: TRBJ1-1
d_call: NA
clone_size: NA

cdr3_aa: CATSDSGTGTGGYTF
cdr3_nt: TGTGCCACCAGTGACTCTGGGACAGGGACGGGAGGCTACACCTTC
cdr3_length: 15
v_call: TRBV24-1
j_call: TRBJ1-2
d_call: TRBD1
clone_size: NA

cdr3_aa: CASSFAGQGAYEQYF
cdr3_nt: TGTGCCAGCAGTTTTGCTGGACAGGGGGCCTACGAGCAGTACTTC
cdr3_length: 15
v_call: TRBV28
j_call: TRBJ2-7
d_call: TRBD1
clone_size: few

cdr3_aa: CASSPFPELAGARTGELFF
cdr3_nt: TGTGCCAGCAGCCCCTTTCCAGAATTAGCGGGGGCAAGGACCGGGGAGCTGTTTTTT
cdr3_length: 19
v_call: TRBV4-2
j_call: TRBJ2-2
d_call: TRBD2
clone_size: few

cdr3_aa: CASSLGGANEKLFF
cdr3_nt: TGCGCCAGCAGCTTAGGGGGGGCTAATGAAAAACTGTTTTTT
cdr3_length: 14
v_call: TRBV5-1
j_call: TRBJ1-4
d_call: NA
clone_size: NA

cdr3_aa: CSASLALLQFF
cdr3_nt: TGCAGTGCTAGTCTAGCCCTTTTGCAGTTCTTC
cdr3_length: 11
v_call: TRBV20-1
j_call: TRBJ2-1
d_call: NA
clone_size: once

cdr3_aa: CSVAGTESSYEQYF
cdr3_nt: TGCAGCGTCGCCGGGACGGAGAGCTCCTACGAGCAGTACTTC
cdr3_length: 14
v_call: TRBV29-1
j_call: TRBJ2-7
d_call: NA
clone_size: NA

cdr3_aa: CASTEGGRSDTQYF
cdr3_nt: TGTGCTAGCACCGAAGGGGGGCGAAGTGATACGCAGTATTTT
cdr3_length: 14
v_call: TRBV7-7
j_call: TRBJ2-3
d_call: NA
clone_size: NA

cdr3_aa: CASSFGPGGQPQHF
cdr3_nt: TGTGCCAGCAGTTTCGGTCCCGGGGGTCAGCCCCAGCATTTT
cdr3_length: 14
v_call: TRBV28
j_call: TRBJ1-5
d_call: NA
clone_size: NA

cdr3_aa: CASSVMGGPGTDTQYF
cdr3_nt: TGTGCCAGCAGTGTTATGGGGGGGCCGGGCACTGATACGCAGTATTTT
cdr3_length: 16
v_call: TRBV2
j_call: TRBJ2-3
d_call: NA
clone_size: NA

cdr3_aa: CASSHIRAYGGYTF
cdr3_nt: TGTGCCAGCAGTCATATACGGGCGTATGGTGGCTACACCTTC
cdr3_length: 14
v_call: TRBV12-3/TRBV12-4
j_call: TRBJ1-2
d_call: NA
clone_size: many

cdr3_aa: CASSSRTEPDIQYF
cdr3_nt: TGTGCCAGCAGTTCTCGGACGGAGCCGGACATTCAGTACTTC
cdr3_length: 14
v_call: TRBV11-1
j_call: TRBJ2-4
d_call: NA
clone_size: NA

cdr3_aa: CSVKIQGRSEYEQYF
cdr3_nt: TGCAGCGTTAAAATTCAGGGCAGGAGTGAATACGAGCAGTACTTC
cdr3_length: 15
v_call: TRBV29-1
j_call: TRBJ2-7
d_call: NA
clone_size: NA

cdr3_aa: CASSSRDRSFSYNSPLHF
cdr3_nt: TGTGCCAGCAGCTCAAGGGACAGGTCTTTCTCCTATAATTCACCCCTCCACTTT
cdr3_length: 18
v_call: TRBV7-6
j_call: TRBJ1-6
d_call: TRBD1
clone_size: NA

cdr3_aa: CSARAPQKREATDTQYF
cdr3_nt: TGCAGTGCTAGAGCCCCCCAAAAGCGGGAGGCCACAGATACGCAGTATTTT
cdr3_length: 17
v_call: TRBV20-1
j_call: TRBJ2-3
d_call: TRBD2
clone_size: few

cdr3_aa: CASSLRDAGNTIYF
cdr3_nt: TGTGCCAGCAGCTTGAGGGACGCCGGAAACACCATATATTTT
cdr3_length: 14
v_call: TRBV7-8
j_call: TRBJ1-3
d_call: NA
clone_size: NA

cdr3_aa: CASTGLGPYNEQFF
cdr3_nt: TGTGCCAGCACTGGACTAGGCCCTTACAATGAGCAGTTCTTC
cdr3_length: 14
v_call: TRBV27
j_call: TRBJ2-1
d_call: TRBD2
clone_size: NA

cdr3_aa: CASSLNRGRGGGYTF
cdr3_nt: TGTGCCAGCAGTTTAAACAGGGGGCGCGGGGGTGGCTACACCTTC
cdr3_length: 15
v_call: TRBV12-3/TRBV12-4
j_call: TRBJ1-2
d_call: TRBD1
clone_size: few

cdr3_aa: CASSLGQTRNTGELFF
cdr3_nt: TGTGCCAGCAGCTTAGGTCAGACCCGGAACACCGGGGAGCTGTTTTTT
cdr3_length: 16
v_call: TRBV11-3
j_call: TRBJ2-2
d_call: NA
clone_size: NA

cdr3_aa: CSGFPRASTDTQYF
cdr3_nt: TGCAGCGGTTTTCCTAGGGCCAGCACAGATACGCAGTATTTT
cdr3_length: 14
v_call: TRBV29-1
j_call: TRBJ2-3
d_call: NA
clone_size: few

cdr3_aa: CASGQGVGTTIYF
cdr3_nt: TGTGCTAGTGGTCAAGGGGTTGGAACCACCATATATTTT
cdr3_length: 13
v_call: TRBV12-5
j_call: TRBJ1-3
d_call: NA
clone_size: NA

cdr3_aa: CASSLRTSGSGNTGELFF
cdr3_nt: TGCGCCAGCAGCTTGAGGACTAGCGGGAGCGGGAACACCGGGGAGCTGTTTTTT
cdr3_length: 18
v_call: TRBV5-1
j_call: TRBJ2-2
d_call: TRBD2
clone_size: few

cdr3_aa: CSAAWGADTQYF
cdr3_nt: TGCAGTGCCGCGTGGGGGGCAGATACGCAGTATTTT
cdr3_length: 12
v_call: TRBV20-1
j_call: TRBJ2-3
d_call: NA
clone_size: NA

cdr3_aa: CATRGDGGQPQHF
cdr3_nt: TGTGCCACTCGAGGGGACGGCGGACAGCCCCAGCATTTT
cdr3_length: 13
v_call: TRBV27
j_call: TRBJ1-5
d_call: NA
clone_size: few

cdr3_aa: CASSLSGLGSPEAFF
cdr3_nt: TGTGCCAGCAGTTTATCGGGTCTGGGGAGCCCTGAAGCTTTCTTT
cdr3_length: 15
v_call: TRBV27
j_call: TRBJ1-1
d_call: NA
clone_size: many

cdr3_aa: CASSLPATQETQYF
cdr3_nt: TGTGCCAGCAGTTTGCCGGCCACCCAAGAGACCCAGTACTTC
cdr3_length: 14
v_call: TRBV12-3/TRBV12-4
j_call: TRBJ2-5
d_call: NA
clone_size: few

cdr3_aa: CASSLIGFSNQPQHF
cdr3_nt: TGTGCCAGCAGTTTGATAGGGTTTAGCAATCAGCCCCAGCATTTT
cdr3_length: 15
v_call: TRBV12-3/TRBV12-4
j_call: TRBJ1-5
d_call: NA
clone_size: NA

cdr3_aa: CASSYVVNTEAFF
cdr3_nt: TGTGCCAGCAGTTACGTCGTGAACACTGAAGCTTTCTTT
cdr3_length: 13
v_call: TRBV6-2/TRBV6-3
j_call: TRBJ1-1
d_call: NA
clone_size: few

cdr3_aa: CASSYQRGSTEAFF
cdr3_nt: TGTGCCAGCAGTTACCAAAGGGGCAGCACTGAAGCTTTCTTT
cdr3_length: 14
v_call: TRBV6-5
j_call: TRBJ1-1
d_call: NA
clone_size: NA

cdr3_aa: CASSETGLQYF
cdr3_nt: TGTGCCAGCAGCGAGACCGGTCTGCAGTATTTT
cdr3_length: 11
v_call: TRBV5-6
j_call: TRBJ2-3
d_call: NA
clone_size: NA

cdr3_aa: CASRQGISNQPQHF
cdr3_nt: TGTGCCAGCAGACAGGGGATTAGCAATCAGCCCCAGCATTTT
cdr3_length: 14
v_call: TRBV27
j_call: TRBJ1-5
d_call: TRBD1
clone_size: few

cdr3_aa: CASSSRRWTEAFF
cdr3_nt: TGTGCCAGCAGCTCACGGAGGTGGACTGAAGCTTTCTTT
cdr3_length: 13
v_call: TRBV7-3
j_call: TRBJ1-1
d_call: NA
clone_size: few

cdr3_aa: CASSYEARPPTDTQYF
cdr3_nt: TGTGCCAGCAGTTACGAGGCCAGGCCGCCGACAGATACGCAGTATTTT
cdr3_length: 16
v_call: TRBV6-2/TRBV6-3
j_call: TRBJ2-3
d_call: NA
clone_size: few

cdr3_aa: CASSLVASGGAGETQYF
cdr3_nt: TGTGCCAGCAGTTTAGTGGCTAGCGGGGGGGCGGGAGAGACCCAGTACTTC
cdr3_length: 17
v_call: TRBV12-3/TRBV12-4
j_call: TRBJ2-5
d_call: TRBD2
clone_size: NA

cdr3_aa: CSVAGTSGGANTGELFF
cdr3_nt: TGCAGCGTTGCCGGGACTAGCGGGGGGGCGAACACCGGGGAGCTGTTTTTT
cdr3_length: 17
v_call: TRBV29-1
j_call: TRBJ2-2
d_call: TRBD2
clone_size: few

cdr3_aa: CASRPTGTGEPEQFF
cdr3_nt: TGCGCCAGCAGACCGACCGGGACAGGGGAGCCTGAGCAGTTCTTC
cdr3_length: 15
v_call: TRBV5-1
j_call: TRBJ2-1
d_call: TRBD1
clone_size: few

cdr3_aa: CASSILGGGDNEQFF
cdr3_nt: TGTGCCAGTAGTATATTAGGAGGCGGGGACAATGAGCAGTTCTTC
cdr3_length: 15
v_call: TRBV19
j_call: TRBJ2-1
d_call: NA
clone_size: NA

cdr3_aa: CASSPRGGNTEAFF
cdr3_nt: TGTGCCAGCAGCCCCAGGGGGGGGAACACTGAAGCTTTCTTT
cdr3_length: 14
v_call: TRBV12-3/TRBV12-4
j_call: TRBJ1-1
d_call: TRBD1
clone_size: many

cdr3_aa: CASSLVRLAITFYNNEQFF
cdr3_nt: TGCGCCAGCAGCCTGGTGAGACTAGCGATTACATTTTATAACAATGAGCAGTTCTTC
cdr3_length: 19
v_call: TRBV5-1
j_call: TRBJ2-1
d_call: TRBD2
clone_size: few

cdr3_aa: CASSSGTLSSYEQYF
cdr3_nt: TGTGCCAGCAGCTCCGGGACACTGAGCTCCTACGAGCAGTACTTC
cdr3_length: 15
v_call: TRBV7-9
j_call: TRBJ2-7
d_call: NA
clone_size: NA

cdr3_aa: CATRTVNTGELFF
cdr3_nt: TGTGCCACTCGGACGGTGAACACCGGGGAGCTGTTTTTT
cdr3_length: 13
v_call: TRBV3-1
j_call: TRBJ2-2
d_call: NA
clone_size: NA

cdr3_aa: CSVEDRGVINYGYTF
cdr3_nt: TGCAGCGTTGAAGATCGGGGAGTTATTAACTATGGCTACACCTTC
cdr3_length: 15
v_call: TRBV29-1
j_call: TRBJ1-2
d_call: NA
clone_size: few

cdr3_aa: CAVGGVNEQFF
cdr3_nt: TGTGCCGTCGGTGGGGTCAATGAGCAGTTCTTC
cdr3_length: 11
v_call: TRBV5-6
j_call: TRBJ2-1
d_call: NA
clone_size: NA

cdr3_aa: CASRRRDSYNEQFF
cdr3_nt: TGTGCCAGCAGGCGCCGGGACTCCTACAATGAGCAGTTCTTC
cdr3_length: 14
v_call: TRBV6-1
j_call: TRBJ2-1
d_call: NA
clone_size: NA

cdr3_aa: CASRSGQGLTNTEAFF
cdr3_nt: TGTGCCAGCAGGTCGGGACAGGGGTTGACGAACACTGAAGCTTTCTTT
cdr3_length: 16
v_call: TRBV7-9
j_call: TRBJ1-1
d_call: TRBD1
clone_size: NA

cdr3_aa: CASREAGGSYNEQFF
cdr3_nt: TGTGCCAGCAGGGAAGCGGGGGGGTCCTACAATGAGCAGTTCTTC
cdr3_length: 15
v_call: TRBV6-1
j_call: TRBJ2-1
d_call: TRBD2
clone_size: few

cdr3_aa: CSAYTDTQYF
cdr3_nt: TGCAGTGCTTACACAGATACGCAGTATTTT
cdr3_length: 10
v_call: TRBV20-1
j_call: TRBJ2-3
d_call: NA
clone_size: many

cdr3_aa: CASSQVGGNEKLFF
cdr3_nt: TGTGCCAGCAGCCAAGTAGGGGGTAATGAAAAACTGTTTTTT
cdr3_length: 14
v_call: TRBV4-2
j_call: TRBJ1-4
d_call: NA
clone_size: NA

cdr3_aa: CATRRDSDEQFF
cdr3_nt: TGTGCCACCCGGCGAGACAGCGATGAGCAGTTCTTC
cdr3_length: 12
v_call: TRBV12-3/TRBV12-4
j_call: TRBJ2-1
d_call: NA
clone_size: NA

cdr3_aa: CSVRTGGYTQYF
cdr3_nt: TGCAGCGTTCGGACAGGGGGGTATACGCAGTATTTT
cdr3_length: 12
v_call: TRBV29-1
j_call: TRBJ2-3
d_call: TRBD1
clone_size: NA

cdr3_aa: CASSLWDRVAEAFF
cdr3_nt: TGTGCCAGCAGCTTATGGGACAGGGTAGCTGAAGCTTTCTTT
cdr3_length: 14
v_call: TRBV11-1
j_call: TRBJ1-1
d_call: TRBD1
clone_size: few